This T cell receptor beta chain is from a study of T-cell memory formation after mild COVID-19. V was clipped by 9 bases and J by 5 bases, with 11 bases between them. Germline CDR1 MGHRA, CDR2 YSYEKL. This CDR3 region has 12 residues. Using its own MiXCR run on the 5' RACE reads, TCRdb lists one record per CDR3 protein. This sample yields tens of thousands of distinct CDR3 sequences, of which about 12% are seen a single time; around 25% belongs to the top ten. The sample consisted of PBMCs or a T cell subset sorted from them (not recorded which). The J gene is TRBJ1-3, the V gene TRBV4-1; D uncertain. This sequence originates from a man aged 18 to 29 who had mild COVID-19 (a few samples of this study predate the infection). Cell type and time point are not known. The CDR3 is CASGEHRNTIYF. CDR3 nucleotides: TGCGCCAGTGGGGAGCATCGAAACACCATATATTTT.